This record covers a single T cell receptor beta chain. What it binds is unknown. The assay was immunoSEQ multiplex PCR, and TCRdb's table has in-frame clones only and misses some. The data contain around 160,000 clones, roughly 83% of them singletons. This sample is drawn from a study of cytomegalovirus exposure and HLA in healthy donors. Study-wide background: According to later analysis, the same platform produced the 120 validation and under 750 first-cohort repertoires. Study findings and constraints: Among the CMV-associated chains, three were confirmed in vitro as specific for CMV antigens. The study recorded 150 to 200 TCR beta chains that were cytomegalovirus-associated.

The origin of this receptor is a man in his thirties or forties in good health and CMV-seropositive. The source material was PBMCs.

CDR3 sequence: CASSLRQQGGEQYF. In DNA, the CDR3 is TGTGCCAGCAGTTTGAGACAACAGGGTGGCGAGCAGTACTTC. The chain has TRBV27 and TRBJ2-7; D is perhaps TRBD1 (6 bases). Deletions cut 3 bases from V and 6 bases from J, with 15 bases between. The CDR3 runs 14 residues. Germline V CDR1 and CDR2: MNHEY, SMNVEV (reference sequence).